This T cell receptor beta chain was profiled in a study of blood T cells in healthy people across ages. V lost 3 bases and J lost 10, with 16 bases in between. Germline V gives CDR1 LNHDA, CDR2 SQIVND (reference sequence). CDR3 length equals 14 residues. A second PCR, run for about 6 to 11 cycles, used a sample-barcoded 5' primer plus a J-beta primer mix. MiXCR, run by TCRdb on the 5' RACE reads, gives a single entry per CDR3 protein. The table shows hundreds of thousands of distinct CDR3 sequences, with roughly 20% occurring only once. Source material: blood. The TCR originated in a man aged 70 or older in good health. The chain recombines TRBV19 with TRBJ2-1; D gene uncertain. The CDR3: CASSILLGSGEQFF. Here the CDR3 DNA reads TGTGCCAGTAGTATTCTTCTGGGGTCGGGCGAGCAGTTCTTC.